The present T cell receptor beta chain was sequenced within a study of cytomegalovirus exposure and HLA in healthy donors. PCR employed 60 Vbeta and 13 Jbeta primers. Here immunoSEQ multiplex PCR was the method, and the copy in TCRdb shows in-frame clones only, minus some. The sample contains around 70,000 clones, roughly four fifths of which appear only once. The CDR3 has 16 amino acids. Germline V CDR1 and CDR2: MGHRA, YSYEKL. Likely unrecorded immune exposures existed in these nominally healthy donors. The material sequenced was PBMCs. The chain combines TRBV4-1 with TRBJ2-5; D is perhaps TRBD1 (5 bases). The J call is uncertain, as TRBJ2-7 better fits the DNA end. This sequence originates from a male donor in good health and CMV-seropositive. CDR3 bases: TGCGCCAGCAGCCGGGGCGGAAGGGGTGATTCCTACGAGCAGTACTTC. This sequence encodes CASSRGGRGDSYEQYF.